The present T cell receptor beta chain was sequenced within a study of radiotherapy plus CTLA-4 blockade in lung cancer. Study-wide findings and caveats: Interferon-beta and early blood T cell clone dynamics reportedly predicted response best. Once radiotherapy plus ipilimumab had been given, TCR clones derived from tumor expanded in blood.

Clones were read by immunoSEQ multiplex PCR, and TCRdb kept only the in-frame ones, dropping some. The sample has 35,000 to 45,000 clones; 65% to 75% are singletons. Concerning this clone itself: Antigen specificity is unknown.

The TCR sequence derives from a human donor with non-small cell lung cancer who had a partial response to radiotherapy plus ipilimumab. The starting material was peripheral blood, obtained from a patient treated with radiotherapy plus ipilimumab.

CDR3 sequence reads: CASSPGRGPPNQPQHF. CDR3 nucleotides: TGTGCCAGCAGCCCCGGGAGGGGACCACCTAATCAGCCCCAGCATTTT. The chain uses TRBV9 and TRBJ1-5; D may be TRBD1 (5 bases). The CDR3 has 16 residues. The germline V gene encodes CDR1 SGDLS and CDR2 YYNGEE. Trimming pared 4 bases from V and 4 bases from J, leaving 18 bases between.